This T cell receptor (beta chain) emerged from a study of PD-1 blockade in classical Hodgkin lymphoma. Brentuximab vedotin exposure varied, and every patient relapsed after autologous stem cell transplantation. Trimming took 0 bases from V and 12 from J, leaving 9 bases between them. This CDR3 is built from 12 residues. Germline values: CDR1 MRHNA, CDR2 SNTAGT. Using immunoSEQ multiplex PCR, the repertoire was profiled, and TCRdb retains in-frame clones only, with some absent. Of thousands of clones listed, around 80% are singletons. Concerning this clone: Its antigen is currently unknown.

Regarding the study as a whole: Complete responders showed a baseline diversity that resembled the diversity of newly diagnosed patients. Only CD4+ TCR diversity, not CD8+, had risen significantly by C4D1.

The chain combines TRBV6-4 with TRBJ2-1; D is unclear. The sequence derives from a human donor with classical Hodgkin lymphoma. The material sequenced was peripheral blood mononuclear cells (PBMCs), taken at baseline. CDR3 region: CASSDSKPSQFF. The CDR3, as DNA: TGTGCCAGCAGTGACTCGAAGCCCTCGCAGTTCTTC.